This TCR beta chain is drawn from a study of neurological immune-mediated disorders. This clonotype was counted at least ten times. TCRdb analysed the 5' RACE reads with MiXCR anew, one entry per CDR3 protein. This sample carries approximately 100,000 distinct CDR3 sequences, roughly 3.5% of them seen once, and the ten largest clones take 5% to 6.5%. The CDR3 is 20 residues long. CDR1 and CDR2 (germline): MNHNS, SASEGT. V lost 4 bases, J lost 0 bases, and 15 bases stayed unmatched. The clonotype originates from a woman aged 18-30 years with multiple sclerosis. This chain connects TRBV6-1 to TRBJ1-6, with 7 positions matching TRBD1. The sequencing sample was made of PBMCs. CDR3 in amino acids: CASSVRDSRFTSSYNSPLHF. Written as DNA, the CDR3 is TGTGCCAGCAGTGTCCGGGACAGTCGGTTCACGAGCTCCTATAATTCACCCCTCCACTTT.